This TCR beta chain originates from a study of blood T cell repertoires in COVID-19. Study-level information: Some COVID-19 samples were acute and others convalescent; all came from the United States, Italy and Spain. PBMCs, B-cell-depleted T cells, or T cells provided the cDNA or gDNA that made up the material.

Original methodology: It was from reference gene primer amplification that nucleated cell counts were estimated. Sequencing was performed with immunoSEQ multiplex PCR; in TCRdb, only in-frame clones are kept and a portion is missing. V, J and clone size are taken as reported in that table, and D and trimming were inferred from the DNA itself. The repertoire holds some 260,000 clones, around 82% seen once, with 4.9% in the top ten. This clone was observed once. The material sequenced was peripheral blood. The origin of this receptor is a woman over 75 with active or convalescent COVID-19.

The CDR3 here is CASSLPAGSEQFF. CDR3 coding DNA: TGTGCCAGCAGCCTACCCGCGGGGTCTGAGCAGTTCTTC. The chain joins TRBV5-4 to TRBJ2-1; TRBD2 is a possible D gene (6 bases). The CDR3 has 13 amino acids. Germline V gene sequence: CDR1 SGHNT, CDR2 YYREEE (reference sequence). V dropped 4 bases and J dropped 9 bases, with 14 bases sitting between them.